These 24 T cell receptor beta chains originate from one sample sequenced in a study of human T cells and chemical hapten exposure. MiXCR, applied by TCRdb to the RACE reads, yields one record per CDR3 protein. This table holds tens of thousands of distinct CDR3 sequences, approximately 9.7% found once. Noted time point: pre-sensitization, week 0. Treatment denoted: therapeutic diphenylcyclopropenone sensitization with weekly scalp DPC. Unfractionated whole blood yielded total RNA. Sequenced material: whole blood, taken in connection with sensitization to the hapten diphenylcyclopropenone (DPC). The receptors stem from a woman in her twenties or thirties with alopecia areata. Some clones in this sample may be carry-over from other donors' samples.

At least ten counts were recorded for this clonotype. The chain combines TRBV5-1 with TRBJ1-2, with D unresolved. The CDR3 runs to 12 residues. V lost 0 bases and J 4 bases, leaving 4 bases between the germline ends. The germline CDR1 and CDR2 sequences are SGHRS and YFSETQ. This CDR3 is CASSLDSYGYTF. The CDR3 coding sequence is TGCGCCAGCAGCTTGGACAGCTATGGCTACACCTTC.

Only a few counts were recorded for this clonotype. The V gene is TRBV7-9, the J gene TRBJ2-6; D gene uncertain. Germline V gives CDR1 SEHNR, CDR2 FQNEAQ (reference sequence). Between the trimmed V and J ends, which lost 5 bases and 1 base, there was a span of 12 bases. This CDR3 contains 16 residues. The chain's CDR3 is CASSVSGFSGANVLTF. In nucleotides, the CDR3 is TGTGCCAGCAGCGTGTCGGGCTTTTCTGGGGCCAACGTCCTGACTTTC. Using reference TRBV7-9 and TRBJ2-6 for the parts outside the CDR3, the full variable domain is DTGVSQNPRHKITKRGQNVTFRCDPISEHNRLYWYRQTLGQGPEFLTYFQNEAQLEKSRLLSDRFSAERPKGSFSTLEIQRTEQGDSAMYLCASSVSGFSGANVLTFGAGSRLTVL.

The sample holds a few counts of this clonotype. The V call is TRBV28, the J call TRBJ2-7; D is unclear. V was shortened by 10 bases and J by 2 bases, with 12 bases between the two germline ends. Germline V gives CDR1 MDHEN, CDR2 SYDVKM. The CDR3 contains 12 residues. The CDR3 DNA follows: TGTGCCACCTCGAGAGCCCCCTACGAGCAGTACTTC. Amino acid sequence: CATSRAPYEQYF.

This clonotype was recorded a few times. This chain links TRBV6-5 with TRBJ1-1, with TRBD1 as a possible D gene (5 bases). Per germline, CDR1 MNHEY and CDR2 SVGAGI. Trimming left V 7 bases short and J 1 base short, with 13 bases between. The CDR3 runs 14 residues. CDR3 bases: TGTGCCAGCAAATACTCCCAGGGGAACACTGAAGCTTTCTTT. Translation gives CASKYSQGNTEAFF.

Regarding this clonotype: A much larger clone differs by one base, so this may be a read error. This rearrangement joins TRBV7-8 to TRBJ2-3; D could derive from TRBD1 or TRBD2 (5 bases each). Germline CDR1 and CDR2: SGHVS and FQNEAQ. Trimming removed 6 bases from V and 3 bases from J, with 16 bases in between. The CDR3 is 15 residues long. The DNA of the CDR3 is TGTGCCAGCAGGTTCGCCGACGAGGGGACAGATACGCAGTATTTT. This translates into CASRFADEGTDTQYF.

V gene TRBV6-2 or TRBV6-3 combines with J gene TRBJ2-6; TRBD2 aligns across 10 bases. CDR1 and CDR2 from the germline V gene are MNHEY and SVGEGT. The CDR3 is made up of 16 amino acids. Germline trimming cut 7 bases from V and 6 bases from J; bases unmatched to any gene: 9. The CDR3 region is CASKSSGGEEANVLTF. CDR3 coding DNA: TGTGCCAGCAAATCCAGCGGGGGGGAAGAGGCCAACGTCCTGACTTTC.

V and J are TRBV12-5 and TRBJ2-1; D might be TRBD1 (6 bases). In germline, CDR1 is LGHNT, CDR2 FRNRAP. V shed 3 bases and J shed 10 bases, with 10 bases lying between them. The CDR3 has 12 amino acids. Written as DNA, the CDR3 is TGTGCTAGTGGTTTAGGGACACGGGAGCAGTTCTTC. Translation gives CASGLGTREQFF.

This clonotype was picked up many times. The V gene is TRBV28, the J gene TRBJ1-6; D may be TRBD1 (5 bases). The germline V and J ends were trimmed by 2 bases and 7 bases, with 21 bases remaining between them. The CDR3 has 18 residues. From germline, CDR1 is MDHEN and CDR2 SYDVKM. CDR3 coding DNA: TGTGCCAGCAGTTTAAGGCTTATGGGGGACGGGACCAATTCACCCCTCCACTTT. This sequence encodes CASSLRLMGDGTNSPLHF.

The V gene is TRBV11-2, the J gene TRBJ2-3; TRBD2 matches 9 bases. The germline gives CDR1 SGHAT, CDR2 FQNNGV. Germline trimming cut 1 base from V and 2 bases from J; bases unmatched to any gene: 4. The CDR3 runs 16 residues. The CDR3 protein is CASSLGLAGLTDTQYF. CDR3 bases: TGTGCCAGCAGCTTAGGTCTAGCGGGACTCACAGATACGCAGTATTTT. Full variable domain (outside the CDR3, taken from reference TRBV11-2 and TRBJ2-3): EAGVAQSPRYKIIEKRQSVAFWCNPISGHATLYWYQQILGQGPKLLIQFQNNGVVDDSQLPKDRFSAERLKGVDSTLKIQPAKLEDSAVYLCASSLGLAGLTDTQYFGPGTRLTVL.

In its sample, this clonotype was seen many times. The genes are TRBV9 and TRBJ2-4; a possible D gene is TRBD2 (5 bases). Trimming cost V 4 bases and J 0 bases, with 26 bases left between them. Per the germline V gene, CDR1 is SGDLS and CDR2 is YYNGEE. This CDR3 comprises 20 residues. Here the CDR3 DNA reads TGTGCCAGCAGCCCCCCGGCTAGCCGGTCCGACCCTAGAGCCAAAAACATTCAGTACTTC. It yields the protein CASSPPASRSDPRAKNIQYF.

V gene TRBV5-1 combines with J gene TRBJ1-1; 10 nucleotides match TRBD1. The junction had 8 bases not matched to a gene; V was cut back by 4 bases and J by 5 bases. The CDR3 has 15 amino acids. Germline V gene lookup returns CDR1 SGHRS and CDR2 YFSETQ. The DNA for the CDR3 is TGCGCCAGCAGCGTGGGGGGACAGGGGAGGACTGAAGCTTTCTTT. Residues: CASSVGGQGRTEAFF.

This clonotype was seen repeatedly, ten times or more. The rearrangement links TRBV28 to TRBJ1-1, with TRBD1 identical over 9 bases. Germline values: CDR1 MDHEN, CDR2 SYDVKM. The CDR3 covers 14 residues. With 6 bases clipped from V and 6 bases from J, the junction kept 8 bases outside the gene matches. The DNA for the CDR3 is TGTGCCAGCAGGCGACGGGGACAGGGCCCTGAAGCTTTCTTT. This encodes CASRRRGQGPEAFF.

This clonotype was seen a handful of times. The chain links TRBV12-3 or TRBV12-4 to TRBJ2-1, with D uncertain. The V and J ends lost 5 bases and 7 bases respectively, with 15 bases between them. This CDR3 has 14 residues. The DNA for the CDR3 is TGTGCCAGCAGTCGCCCCGGACCCTTAAATGAGCAGTTCTTC. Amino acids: CASSRPGPLNEQFF.

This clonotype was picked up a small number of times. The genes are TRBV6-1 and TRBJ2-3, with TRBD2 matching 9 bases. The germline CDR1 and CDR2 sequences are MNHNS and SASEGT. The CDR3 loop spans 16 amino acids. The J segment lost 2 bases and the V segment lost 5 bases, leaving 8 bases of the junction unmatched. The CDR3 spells CASSSVAGAYTDTQYF. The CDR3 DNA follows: TGTGCCAGCAGTTCTGTAGCGGGGGCCTACACAGATACGCAGTATTTT.

The CDR3 DNA is TGTGCCAGCAGTTTACGGGGGCTTAGATACGAGCAGTACTTC. Translated, it gives CASSLRGLRYEQYF. The chain joins TRBV27 to TRBJ2-7; D might be TRBD1 or TRBD2, each matching 6 bases. The CDR3 is 14 residues long. Trimming removed 2 bases at V and 4 bases at J, with 12 bases between. Germline V lookup: CDR1 MNHEY, CDR2 SMNVEV (reference sequence).

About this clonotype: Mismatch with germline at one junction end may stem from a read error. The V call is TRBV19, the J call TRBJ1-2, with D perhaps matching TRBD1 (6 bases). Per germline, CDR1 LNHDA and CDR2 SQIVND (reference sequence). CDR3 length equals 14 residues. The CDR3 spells CASKPRQDLWGYNF. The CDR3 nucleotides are TGTGCCAGTAAACCGAGACAGGATCTATGGGGATACAACTTC. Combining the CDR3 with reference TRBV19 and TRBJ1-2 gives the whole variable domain DGGITQSPKYLFRKEGQNVTLSCEQNLNHDAMYWYRQDPGQGLRLIYYSQIVNDFQKGDIAEGYSVSREKKESFPLTVTSAQKNPTAFYLCASKPRQDLWGYNFGSGTRLTVV.

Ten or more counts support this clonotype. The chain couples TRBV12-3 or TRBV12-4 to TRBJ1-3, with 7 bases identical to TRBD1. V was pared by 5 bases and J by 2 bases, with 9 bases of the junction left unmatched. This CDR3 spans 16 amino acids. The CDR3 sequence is CASSDRAGAPGNTIYF. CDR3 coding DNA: TGTGCCAGCAGTGACAGGGCCGGAGCCCCTGGAAACACCATATATTTT.

The chain's CDR3 is CASSVSAGAGGNTIYF. CDR3 in DNA: TGTGCCAGCAGCGTATCGGCTGGGGCGGGTGGAAACACCATATATTTT. The J gene is TRBJ1-3, the V gene TRBV9; tentatively, D is TRBD1 (5 bases). V was trimmed by 1 base and J by 3 bases, leaving 14 bases between them. Germline values: CDR1 SGDLS, CDR2 YYNGEE. There are 16 residues in the CDR3.

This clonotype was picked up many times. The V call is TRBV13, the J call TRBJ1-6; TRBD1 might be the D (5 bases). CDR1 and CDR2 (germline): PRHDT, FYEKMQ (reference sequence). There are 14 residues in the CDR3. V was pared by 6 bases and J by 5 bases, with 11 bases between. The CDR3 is CASSWAGNNSPLHF. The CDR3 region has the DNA TGTGCCAGCAGTTGGGCAGGGAATAATTCACCCCTCCACTTT.

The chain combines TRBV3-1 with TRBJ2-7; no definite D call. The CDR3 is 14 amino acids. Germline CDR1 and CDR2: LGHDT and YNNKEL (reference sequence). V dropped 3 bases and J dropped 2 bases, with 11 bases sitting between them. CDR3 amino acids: CASSQLPGPYEQYF. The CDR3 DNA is TGTGCCAGCAGCCAGCTCCCAGGCCCCTACGAGCAGTACTTC.

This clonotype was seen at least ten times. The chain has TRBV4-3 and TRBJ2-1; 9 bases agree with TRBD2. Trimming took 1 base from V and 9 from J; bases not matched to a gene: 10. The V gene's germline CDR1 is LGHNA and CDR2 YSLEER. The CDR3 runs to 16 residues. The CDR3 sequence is CASSQATGGGAPEQFF. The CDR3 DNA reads TGCGCCAGCAGCCAAGCTACTGGCGGGGGGGCCCCTGAGCAGTTCTTC.

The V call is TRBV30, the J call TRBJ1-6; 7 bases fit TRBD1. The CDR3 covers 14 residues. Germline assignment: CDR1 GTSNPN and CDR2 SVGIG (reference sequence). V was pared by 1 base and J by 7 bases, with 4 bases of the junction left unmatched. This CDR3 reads CAWSAGTENSPLHF. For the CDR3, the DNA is TGTGCCTGGAGTGCCGGGACAGAGAATTCACCCCTCCACTTT.

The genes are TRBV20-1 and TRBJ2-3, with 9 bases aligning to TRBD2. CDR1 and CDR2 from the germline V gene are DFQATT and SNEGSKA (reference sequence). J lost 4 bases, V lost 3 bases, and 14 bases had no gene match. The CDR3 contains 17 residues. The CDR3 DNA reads TGCAGTGCTAGTTCGGCGGGGGGGCCCGTTACGGCAGATACGCAGTATTTT. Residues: CSASSAGGPVTADTQYF.

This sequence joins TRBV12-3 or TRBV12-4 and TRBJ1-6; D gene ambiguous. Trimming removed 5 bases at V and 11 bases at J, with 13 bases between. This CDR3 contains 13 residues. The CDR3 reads CASSPTAGAPLHF. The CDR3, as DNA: TGTGCCAGCAGTCCGACGGCGGGTGCACCCCTCCACTTT.